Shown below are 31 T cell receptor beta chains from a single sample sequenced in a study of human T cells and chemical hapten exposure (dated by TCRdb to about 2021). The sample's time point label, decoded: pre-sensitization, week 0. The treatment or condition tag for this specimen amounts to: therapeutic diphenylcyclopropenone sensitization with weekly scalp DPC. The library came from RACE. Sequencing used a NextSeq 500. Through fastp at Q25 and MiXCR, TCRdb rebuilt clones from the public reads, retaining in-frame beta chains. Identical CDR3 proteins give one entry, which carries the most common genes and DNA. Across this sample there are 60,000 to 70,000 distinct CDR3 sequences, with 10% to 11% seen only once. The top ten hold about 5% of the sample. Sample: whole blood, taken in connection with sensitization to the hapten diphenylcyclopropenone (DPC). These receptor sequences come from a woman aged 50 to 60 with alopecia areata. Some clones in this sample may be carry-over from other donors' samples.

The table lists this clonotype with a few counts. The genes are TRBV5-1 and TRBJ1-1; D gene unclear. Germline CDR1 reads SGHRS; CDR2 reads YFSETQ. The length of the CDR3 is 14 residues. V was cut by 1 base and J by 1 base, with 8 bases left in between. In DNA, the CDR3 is TGCGCCAGCAGCTTGCCGGGGAGGAACACTGAAGCTTTCTTT. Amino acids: CASSLPGRNTEAFF.

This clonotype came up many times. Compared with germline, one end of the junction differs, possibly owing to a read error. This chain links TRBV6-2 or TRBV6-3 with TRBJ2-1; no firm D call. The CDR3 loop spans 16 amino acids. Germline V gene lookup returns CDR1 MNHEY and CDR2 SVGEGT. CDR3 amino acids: CASSLLIRVSHNEQFF. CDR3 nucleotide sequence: TGTGCCAGCAGTCTCTTAATCCGGGTCTCCCACAATGAGCAGTTCTTC.

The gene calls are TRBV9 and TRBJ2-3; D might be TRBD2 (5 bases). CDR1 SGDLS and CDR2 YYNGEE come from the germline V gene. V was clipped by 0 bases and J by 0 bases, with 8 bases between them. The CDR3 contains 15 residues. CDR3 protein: CASSVEAASTDTQYF. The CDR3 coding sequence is TGTGCCAGCAGCGTAGAAGCGGCTAGCACAGATACGCAGTATTTT.

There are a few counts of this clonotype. The CDR3 reads CATSDPLDGGYTF. The CDR3 DNA sequence: TGTGCCACCAGTGACCCCCTGGACGGCGGCTACACCTTC. The V gene is TRBV24-1, the J gene TRBJ1-2; no firm D call. V was cut by 4 bases and J by 8 bases, with 13 bases left in between. The CDR3 is made up of 13 amino acids. The germline V gene encodes CDR1 KGHDR and CDR2 SFDVKD.

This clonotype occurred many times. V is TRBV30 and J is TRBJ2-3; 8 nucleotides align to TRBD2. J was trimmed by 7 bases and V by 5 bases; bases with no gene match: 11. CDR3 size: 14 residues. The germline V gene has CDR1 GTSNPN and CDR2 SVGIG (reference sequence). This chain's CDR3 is CAWDLAGGRYTQYF. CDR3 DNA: TGTGCCTGGGACCTTGCGGGGGGCCGATATACGCAGTATTTT.

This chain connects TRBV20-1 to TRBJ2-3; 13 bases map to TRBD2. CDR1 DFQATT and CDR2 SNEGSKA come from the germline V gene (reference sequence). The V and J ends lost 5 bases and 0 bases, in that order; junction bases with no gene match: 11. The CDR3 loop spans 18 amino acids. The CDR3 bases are TGCAGTGCTGAGACTAGCGGGGGGACTAAACCCAGCACAGATACGCAGTATTTT. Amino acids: CSAETSGGTKPSTDTQYF.

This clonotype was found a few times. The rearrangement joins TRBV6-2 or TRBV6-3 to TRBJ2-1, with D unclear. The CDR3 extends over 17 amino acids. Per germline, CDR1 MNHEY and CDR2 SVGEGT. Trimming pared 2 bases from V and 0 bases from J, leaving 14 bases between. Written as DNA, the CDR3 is TGTGCCAGCAGTTACGAATATATCCCGAGCTCCTACAATGAGCAGTTCTTC. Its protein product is CASSYEYIPSSYNEQFF.

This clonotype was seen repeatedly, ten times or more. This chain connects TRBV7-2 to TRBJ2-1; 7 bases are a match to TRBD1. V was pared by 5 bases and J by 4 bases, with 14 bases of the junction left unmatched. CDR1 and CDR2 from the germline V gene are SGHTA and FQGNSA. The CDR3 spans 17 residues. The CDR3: CASSRQGIILFYNEQFF. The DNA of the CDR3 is TGTGCCAGCAGCCGACAGGGCATAATCCTCTTTTACAATGAGCAGTTCTTC.

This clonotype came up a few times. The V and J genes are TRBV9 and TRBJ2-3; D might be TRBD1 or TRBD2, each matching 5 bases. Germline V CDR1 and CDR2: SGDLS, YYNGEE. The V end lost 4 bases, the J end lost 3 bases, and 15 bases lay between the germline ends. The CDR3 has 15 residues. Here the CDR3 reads CASSPPDGTTDTQYF. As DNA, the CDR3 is TGTGCCAGCAGCCCCCCGGACGGGACGACAGATACGCAGTATTTT.

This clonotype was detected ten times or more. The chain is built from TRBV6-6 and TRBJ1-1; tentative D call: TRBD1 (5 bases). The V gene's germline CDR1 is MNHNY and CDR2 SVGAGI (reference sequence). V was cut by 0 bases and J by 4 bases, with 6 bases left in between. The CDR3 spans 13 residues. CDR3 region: CASSYSGGTEAFF. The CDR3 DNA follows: TGTGCCAGCAGTTACTCGGGGGGCACTGAAGCTTTCTTT.

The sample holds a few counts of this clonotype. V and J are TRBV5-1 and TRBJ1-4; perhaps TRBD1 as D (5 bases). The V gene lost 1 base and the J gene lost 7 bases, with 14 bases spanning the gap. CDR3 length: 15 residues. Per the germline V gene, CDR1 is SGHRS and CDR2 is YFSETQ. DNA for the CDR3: TGCGCCAGCAGCTTGAGAGGGGCGCAGGGTGAAAAACTGTTTTTT. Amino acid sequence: CASSLRGAQGEKLFF.

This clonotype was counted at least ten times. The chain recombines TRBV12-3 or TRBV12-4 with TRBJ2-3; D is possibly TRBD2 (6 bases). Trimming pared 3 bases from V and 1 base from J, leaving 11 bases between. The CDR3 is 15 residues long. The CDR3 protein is CASSFPTGGTDTQYF. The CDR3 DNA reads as TGTGCCAGCAGTTTTCCAACGGGGGGCACAGATACGCAGTATTTT.

CDR3 residues: CASSPGFRGDTQYF. The DNA of the CDR3 is TGTGCCAGCTCACCCGGATTCCGGGGGGATACGCAGTATTTT. The J gene is TRBJ2-3, the V gene TRBV18, with a tentative D call TRBD2 (6 bases). Germline values: CDR1 KGHSH, CDR2 LQKENI. The CDR3 totals 14 residues. V was trimmed by 3 bases and J by 6 bases, leaving 13 bases between them.

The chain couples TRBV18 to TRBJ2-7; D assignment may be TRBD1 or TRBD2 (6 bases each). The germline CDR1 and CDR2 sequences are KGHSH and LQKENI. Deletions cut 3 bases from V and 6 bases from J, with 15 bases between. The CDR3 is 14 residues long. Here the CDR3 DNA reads TGTGCCAGCTCACCTCACGCCGGGGGCTCCGAGCAGTACTTC. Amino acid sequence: CASSPHAGGSEQYF.

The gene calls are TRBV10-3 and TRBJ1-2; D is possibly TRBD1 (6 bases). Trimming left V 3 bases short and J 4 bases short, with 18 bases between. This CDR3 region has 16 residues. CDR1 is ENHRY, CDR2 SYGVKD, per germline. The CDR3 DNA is TGTGCCATCAGTGATTTAAACAGGGAGAGGGGCTATGGCTACACCTTC. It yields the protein CAISDLNRERGYGYTF.

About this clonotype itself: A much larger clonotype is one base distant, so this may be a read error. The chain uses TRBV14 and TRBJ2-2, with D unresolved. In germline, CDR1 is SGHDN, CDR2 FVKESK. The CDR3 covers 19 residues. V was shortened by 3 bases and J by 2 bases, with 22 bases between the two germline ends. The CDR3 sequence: CASSHQSWQDQRNTGELFF. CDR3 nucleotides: TGTGCCAGCAGCCACCAATCTTGGCAGGACCAAAGAAACACCGGGGAGCTGTTTTTT.

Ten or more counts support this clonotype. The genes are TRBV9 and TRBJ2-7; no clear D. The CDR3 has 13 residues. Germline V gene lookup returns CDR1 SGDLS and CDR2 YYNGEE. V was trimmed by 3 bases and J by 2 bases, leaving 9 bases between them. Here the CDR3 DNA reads TGTGCCAGCAGCGGGCGCGTAGCCTACGAGCAGTACTTC. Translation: CASSGRVAYEQYF. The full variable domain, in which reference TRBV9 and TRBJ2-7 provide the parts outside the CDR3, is DSGVTQTPKHLITATGQRVTLRCSPRSGDLSVYWYQQSLDQGLQFLIQYYNGEERAKGNILERFSAQQFPDLHSELNLSSLELGDSALYFCASSGRVAYEQYFGPGTRLTVT.

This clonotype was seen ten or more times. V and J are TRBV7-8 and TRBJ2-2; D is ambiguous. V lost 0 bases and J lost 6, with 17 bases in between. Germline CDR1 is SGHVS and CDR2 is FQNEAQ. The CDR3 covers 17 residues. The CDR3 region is CASSLALTSLGAGELFF. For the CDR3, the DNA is TGTGCCAGCAGCTTAGCGCTAACTTCTCTGGGTGCCGGGGAGCTGTTTTTT. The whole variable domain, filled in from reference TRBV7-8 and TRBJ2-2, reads GAGVSQSPRYKVAKRGQDVALRCDPISGHVSLFWYQQALGQGPEFLTYFQNEAQLDKSGLPSDRFFAERPEGSVSTLKIQRTQQEDSAVYLCASSLALTSLGAGELFFGEGSRLTVL.

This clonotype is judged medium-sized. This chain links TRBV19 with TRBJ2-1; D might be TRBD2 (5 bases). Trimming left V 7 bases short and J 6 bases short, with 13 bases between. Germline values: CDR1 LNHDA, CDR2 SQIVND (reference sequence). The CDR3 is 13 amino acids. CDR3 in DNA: TGTGCCAGTATCGGGGTTGGGGTCAATGAGCAGTTCTTC. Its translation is CASIGVGVNEQFF.

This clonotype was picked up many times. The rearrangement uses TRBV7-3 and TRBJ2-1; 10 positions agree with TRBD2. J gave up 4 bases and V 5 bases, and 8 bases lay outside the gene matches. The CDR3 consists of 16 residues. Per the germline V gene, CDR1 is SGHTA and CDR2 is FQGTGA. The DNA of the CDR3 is TGTGCCAGCAGCGTTAGCGGGGGGACTCTTTACAATGAGCAGTTCTTC. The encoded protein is CASSVSGGTLYNEQFF.

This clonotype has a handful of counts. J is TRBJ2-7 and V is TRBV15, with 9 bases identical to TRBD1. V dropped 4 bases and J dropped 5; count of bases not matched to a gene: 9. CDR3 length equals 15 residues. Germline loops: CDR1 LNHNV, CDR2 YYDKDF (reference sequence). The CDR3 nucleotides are TGTGCCACCAGCACCGTTAGGGACAGGGTCCACGAGCAGTACTTC. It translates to CATSTVRDRVHEQYF.

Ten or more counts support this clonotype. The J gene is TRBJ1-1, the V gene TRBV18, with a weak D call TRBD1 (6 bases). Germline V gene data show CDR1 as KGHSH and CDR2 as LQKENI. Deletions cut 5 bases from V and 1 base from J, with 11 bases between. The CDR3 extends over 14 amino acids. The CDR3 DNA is TGTGCCAGCTCAATCATACAGGGGAACACTGAAGCTTTCTTT. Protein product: CASSIIQGNTEAFF.

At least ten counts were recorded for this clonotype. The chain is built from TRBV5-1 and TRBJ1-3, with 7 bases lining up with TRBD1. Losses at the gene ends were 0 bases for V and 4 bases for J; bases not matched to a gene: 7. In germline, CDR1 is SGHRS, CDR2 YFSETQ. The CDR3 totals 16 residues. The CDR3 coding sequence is TGCGCCAGCAGCTTGGCCGACAGGGTATCGGGAAACACCATATATTTT. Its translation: CASSLADRVSGNTIYF.

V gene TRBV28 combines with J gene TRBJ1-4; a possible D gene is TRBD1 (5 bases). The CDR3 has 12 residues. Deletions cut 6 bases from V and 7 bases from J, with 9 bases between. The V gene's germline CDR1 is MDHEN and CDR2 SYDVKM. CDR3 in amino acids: CASRRGIEKLFF. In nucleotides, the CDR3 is TGTGCCAGCAGAAGGGGAATTGAAAAACTGTTTTTT.

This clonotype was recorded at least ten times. The chain's CDR3 is CASSAGQVQETQYF. CDR3 sequence (DNA): TGTGCCAGCAGCGCCGGACAGGTACAAGAGACCCAGTACTTC. V gene TRBV6-4 combines with J gene TRBJ2-5; 7 bases line up with TRBD1. Germline CDR1 and CDR2: MRHNA and SNTAGT. This CDR3 has 14 amino acids. V shed 6 bases, J shed 2 bases, and the junction held 6 bases outside the gene matches.

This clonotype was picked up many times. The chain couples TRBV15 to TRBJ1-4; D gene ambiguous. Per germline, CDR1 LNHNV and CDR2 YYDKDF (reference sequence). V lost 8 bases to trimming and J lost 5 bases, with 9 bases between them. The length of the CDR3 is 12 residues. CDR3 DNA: TGTGCCACCCGTGTCCGGAATGAAAAACTGTTTTTT. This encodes CATRVRNEKLFF.

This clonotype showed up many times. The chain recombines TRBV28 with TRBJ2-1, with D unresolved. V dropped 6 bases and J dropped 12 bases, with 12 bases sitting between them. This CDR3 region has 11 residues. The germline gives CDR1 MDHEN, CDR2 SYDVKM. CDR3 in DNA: TGTGCCAGCAGCCCCTTAGGTCCGCAGTTCTTC. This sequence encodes CASSPLGPQFF. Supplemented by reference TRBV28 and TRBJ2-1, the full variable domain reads DVKVTQSSRYLVKRTGEKVFLECVQDMDHENMFWYRQDPGLGLRLIYFSYDVKMKEKGDIPEGYSVSREKKERFSLILESASTNQTSMYLCASSPLGPQFFGPGTRLTVL.

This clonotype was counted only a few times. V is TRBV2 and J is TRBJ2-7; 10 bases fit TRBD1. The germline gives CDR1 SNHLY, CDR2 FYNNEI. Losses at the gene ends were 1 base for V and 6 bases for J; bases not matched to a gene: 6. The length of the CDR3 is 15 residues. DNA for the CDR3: TGTGCCAGCAGTGAAGGAGGGACAGGGGACCGCGAGCAGTACTTC. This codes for CASSEGGTGDREQYF.

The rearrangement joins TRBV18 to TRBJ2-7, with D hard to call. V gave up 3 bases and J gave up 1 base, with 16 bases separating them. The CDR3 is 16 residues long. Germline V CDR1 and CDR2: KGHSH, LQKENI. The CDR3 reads CASSPTTSGLSYEQYF. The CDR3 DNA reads TGTGCCAGCTCACCGACGACAAGTGGCTTATCCTACGAGCAGTACTTC.

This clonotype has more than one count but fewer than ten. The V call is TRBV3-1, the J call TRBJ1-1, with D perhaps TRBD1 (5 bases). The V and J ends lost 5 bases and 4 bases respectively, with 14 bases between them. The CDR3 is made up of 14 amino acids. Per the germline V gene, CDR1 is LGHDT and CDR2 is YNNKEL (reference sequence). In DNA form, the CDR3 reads TGTGCCAGCAGCAACCAGGGTTCGGTCACTGAAGCTTTCTTT. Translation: CASSNQGSVTEAFF.

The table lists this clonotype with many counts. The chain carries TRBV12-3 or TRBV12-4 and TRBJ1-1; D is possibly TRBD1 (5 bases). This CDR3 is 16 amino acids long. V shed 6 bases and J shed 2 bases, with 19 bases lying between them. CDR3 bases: TGTGCCAGCAGGCGGCGGTGGGGGGACCCAAACACTGAAGCTTTCTTT. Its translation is CASRRRWGDPNTEAFF.